The source of this T cell receptor (beta chain) is a study of OX40 agonist ivuxolimab in advanced cancers. As for the study in general: Patients received the agonistic anti-OX40 (CD134) antibody ivuxolimab. Patients were dosed intravenously with ivuxolimab at 0.01 to 10 mg/kg every 2 weeks. Participants averaged 60 years of age (range about 23 to 79) and were 75% to 90% male.

A word on this clone: At the DNA level, this CDR3 is encoded by other sequences in the same sample as well.

Only in-frame clones appear in the TCRdb table, and some are missing; sequencing was by immunoSEQ multiplex PCR. The sample carries roughly 80,000 clones, roughly 93% recorded once. The TCR originated in an adult with an advanced solid tumor such as melanoma, head and neck, liver or kidney cancer. The sequenced sample was CD4+ or CD8+ T cells sorted from blood, obtained in a trial of the OX40 agonist ivuxolimab.

Here the CDR3 reads CASSLGRNEQFF. CDR3 in DNA: TGTGCCAGCAGCTTAGGTAGGAATGAGCAGTTCTTC. This chain links TRBV13 with TRBJ2-1; D not certain. The V end was cut by 0 bases, the J end by 7 bases, with 4 bases between. This CDR3 has 12 amino acids. The germline CDR1 and CDR2 sequences are PRHDT and FYEKMQ (reference sequence).